These 8 T cell receptor beta chains were sequenced from one sample in a study of cytomegalovirus exposure and HLA in healthy donors. The PCR employed 60 Vbeta primers together with 13 Jbeta primers. Sequencing used immunoSEQ multiplex PCR; TCRdb keeps in-frame clones, though not all of them. The sample shows approximately 130,000 clones, 82% of them seen only once. Specimen: PBMCs. These receptors were collected from a woman in her forties or fifties in good health and CMV-seropositive.

The chain combines TRBV7-9 with TRBJ1-6; D uncertain. With 2 bases removed from V and 11 bases from J, the gap between germline ends came to 16 bases. This CDR3 contains 15 residues. Germline V gene data show CDR1 as SEHNR and CDR2 as FQNEAQ (reference sequence). The CDR3 nucleotides read TGTGCCAGCAGCTTAACAGACCTTCCTCTTCCACCCCTCCACTTT. This sequence encodes CASSLTDLPLPPLHF.

This sequence joins TRBV6-1 and TRBJ2-1; D is perhaps TRBD2 (6 bases). Per the germline V gene, CDR1 is MNHNS and CDR2 is SASEGT. With 8 bases removed from V and 4 bases from J, the gap between germline ends came to 15 bases. The length of the CDR3 is 14 residues. CDR3 coding DNA: TGTGCCAGCGTGGAGGCTAGCGAGTACAATGAGCAGTTCTTC. This gives the protein CASVEASEYNEQFF.

V and J are TRBV7-9 and TRBJ2-2, with 8 bases aligning to TRBD1. This CDR3 region has 17 residues. Trimming cost V 1 base and J 9 bases; bases outside gene matches: 13. Germline V lookup: CDR1 SEHNR, CDR2 FQNEAQ (reference sequence). CDR3 residues: CASSLGDRKTFGRELFF. DNA of the CDR3: TGTGCCAGCAGCTTAGGGGACAGGAAAACCTTCGGTAGGGAGCTGTTTTTT.

The count of this clone is one. At one boundary the junction diverges from the germline segment, which might be a read error. The chain has TRBV13 and TRBJ1-2; TRBD1 aligns across 9 bases. The germline V gene encodes CDR1 PRHDT and CDR2 FYEKMQ (reference sequence). CDR3 size: 13 residues. In DNA form, the CDR3 reads TGTGCCAGCAACTTAGGAGGACAGGGGGGCTACACCTTC. Translated, it gives CASNLGGQGGYTF. Looking up the rest from reference TRBV13 and TRBJ1-2 gives the full variable domain: AAGVIQSPRHLIKEKRETATLKCYPIPRHDTVYWYQQGPGQDPQFLISFYEKMQSDKGSIPDRFSAQQFSDYHSELNMSSLELGDSALYFCASNLGGQGGYTFGSGTRLTVV.

This chain links TRBV5-1 with TRBJ1-4; D is unresolved. Deletions cut 0 bases from V and 7 bases from J, with 19 bases between. Germline lookup yields CDR1 SGHRS and CDR2 YFSETQ. CDR3 length: 17 residues. CDR3 protein: CASSLGAGNPGGEKLFF. DNA for the CDR3: TGCGCCAGCAGCTTGGGGGCCGGCAATCCGGGAGGTGAAAAACTGTTTTTT.

The chain has TRBV5-4 and TRBJ2-2; the match to TRBD2 covers 7 bases. The CDR3 has 16 amino acids. V shed 7 bases, J shed 5 bases, and the junction held 14 bases outside the gene matches. CDR1 is SGHNT, CDR2 YYREEE, per germline (reference sequence). The CDR3 reads CASGLSREGGTGELFF. In DNA form, the CDR3 reads TGTGCCAGCGGCCTAAGCAGGGAGGGCGGGACCGGGGAGCTGTTTTTT.

The rearrangement joins TRBV30 to TRBJ2-7, with a tentative D call TRBD1 (5 bases). Per germline, CDR1 GTSNPN and CDR2 SVGIG (reference sequence). This CDR3 has 13 residues. V was shortened by 3 bases and J by 3 bases, with 12 bases between the two germline ends. The chain's CDR3 is CAWRVLGDYEQYF. CDR3 nucleotides: TGTGCCTGGAGAGTCTTAGGGGACTACGAGCAGTACTTC.

This rearrangement joins TRBV6-5 to TRBJ1-4; 8 bases are shared with TRBD1. CDR3 length: 15 residues. Germline V gene lookup returns CDR1 MNHEY and CDR2 SVGAGI. V was clipped by 2 bases and J by 10 bases; unmatched bases: 9. CDR3 in DNA: TGTGCCAGCAGTTACGCGGACAGGGCCATAGGAAAACTGTTTTTT. This gives the protein CASSYADRAIGKLFF.